This TCR beta chain was recovered during a study of persistence of HIV-infected CD4 T cells. Study in general: A larger, less memory-rich fraction responded to anti-CD3/anti-CD28 beads than to antigen. General study results and limits: Degenerate expanded CDR3beta sequences were enriched among CMV- and Gag-responding cells.

This CDR3 has 11 residues. Germline loops: CDR1 LNHDA, CDR2 SQIVND (reference sequence). V was cut by 1 base and J by 14 bases, with 9 bases left in between. This was the immunoSEQ version 4 assay in survey mode. Sequenced by immunoSEQ multiplex PCR; TCRdb stores in-frame clones only, minus some. Among 40,000 to 55,000 clones listed, about nine tenths were seen once. A remark on this clone: The antigen is undetermined.

Anti-CD3/anti-CD28 beads served as a nonspecific positive control stimulus. Responding CD4+ T cells were sorted by upregulation of both CD40 ligand and CD69. CD4+ T cell counts exceeded 400 cells/uL; CMV serology was positive. A roughly 20-hour stimulation of CD8-depleted PBMCs used anti-CD28/CD49d costimulation, CD40-blocking antibody and enfuvirtide. The sequence derives from an adult woman with HIV who was CMV-seropositive. The V and J genes are TRBV19 and TRBJ2-1; D ambiguous. Sequenced material: CD4+ T cells sorted from PBMCs after approximately 19-hour stimulation, taken from a patient who received antiretroviral therapy. The CDR3 loop is CASSIGVIKFF. CDR3 nucleotide sequence: TGTGCCAGTAGTATAGGAGTTATCAAGTTCTTC.